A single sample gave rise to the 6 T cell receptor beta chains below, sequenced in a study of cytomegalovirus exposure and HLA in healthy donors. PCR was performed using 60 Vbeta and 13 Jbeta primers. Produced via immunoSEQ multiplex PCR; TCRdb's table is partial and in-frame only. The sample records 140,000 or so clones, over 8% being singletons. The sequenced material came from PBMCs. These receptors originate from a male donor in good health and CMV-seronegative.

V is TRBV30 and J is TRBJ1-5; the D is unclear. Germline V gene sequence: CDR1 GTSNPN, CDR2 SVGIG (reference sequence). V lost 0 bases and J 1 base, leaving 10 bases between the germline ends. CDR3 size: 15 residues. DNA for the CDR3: TGTGCCTGGAGTGTACCCAGGCCAAGCAATCAGCCCCAGCATTTT. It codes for CAWSVPRPSNQPQHF.

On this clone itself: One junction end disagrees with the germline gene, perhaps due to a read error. CDR3 DNA: TGTGCCAGCAGCCCTTACGGGCAGTACTTC. It yields the protein CASSPYGQYF. The genes are TRBV7-2 and TRBJ2-7; D call uncertain. In germline, CDR1 is SGHTA, CDR2 FQGNSA. The CDR3 totals 10 residues.

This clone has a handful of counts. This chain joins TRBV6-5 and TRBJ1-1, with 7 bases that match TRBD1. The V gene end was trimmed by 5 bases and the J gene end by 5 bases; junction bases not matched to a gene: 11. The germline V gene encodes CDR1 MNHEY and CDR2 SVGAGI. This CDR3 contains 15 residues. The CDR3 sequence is CASSRPGGRDTEAFF. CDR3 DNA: TGTGCCAGCAGTCGCCCAGGGGGTCGGGATACTGAAGCTTTCTTT.

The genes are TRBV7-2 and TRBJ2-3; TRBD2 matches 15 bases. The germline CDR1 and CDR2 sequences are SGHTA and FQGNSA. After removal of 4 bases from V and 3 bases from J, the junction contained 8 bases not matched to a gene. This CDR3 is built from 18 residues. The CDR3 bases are TGTGCCAGCAGCTCAAGCCGGACTAGCGGGGGGGCAACAGATACGCAGTATTTT. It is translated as CASSSSRTSGGATDTQYF.

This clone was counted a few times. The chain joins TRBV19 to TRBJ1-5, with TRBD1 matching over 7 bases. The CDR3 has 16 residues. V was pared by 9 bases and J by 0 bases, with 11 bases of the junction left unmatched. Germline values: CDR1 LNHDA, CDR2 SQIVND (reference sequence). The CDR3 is CASVRDSKYSNQPQHF. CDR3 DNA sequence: TGTGCCAGCGTTCGGGACAGCAAGTATAGCAATCAGCCCCAGCATTTT.

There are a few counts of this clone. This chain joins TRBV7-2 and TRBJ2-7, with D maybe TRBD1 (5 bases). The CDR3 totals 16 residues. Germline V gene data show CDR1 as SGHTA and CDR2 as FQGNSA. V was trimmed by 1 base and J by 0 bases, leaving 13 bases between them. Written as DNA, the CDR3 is TGTGCCAGCAGCTTAGACAGGAGTTCACCCTCCTACGAGCAGTACTTC. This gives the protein CASSLDRSSPSYEQYF.